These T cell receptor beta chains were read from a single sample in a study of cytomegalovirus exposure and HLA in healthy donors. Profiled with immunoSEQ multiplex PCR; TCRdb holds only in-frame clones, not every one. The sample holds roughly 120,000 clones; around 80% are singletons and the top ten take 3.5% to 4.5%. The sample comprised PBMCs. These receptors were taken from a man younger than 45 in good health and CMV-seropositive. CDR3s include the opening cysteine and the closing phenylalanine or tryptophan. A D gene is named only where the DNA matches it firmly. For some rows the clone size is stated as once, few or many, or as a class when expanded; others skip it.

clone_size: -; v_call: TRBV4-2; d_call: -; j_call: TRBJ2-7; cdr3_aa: CASSQNRAYEQYF; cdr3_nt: TGTGCCAGCAGCCAAAACAGGGCCTACGAGCAGTACTTC
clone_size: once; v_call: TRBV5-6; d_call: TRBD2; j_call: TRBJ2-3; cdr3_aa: CASRAGLAVHRYYF; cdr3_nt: TGTGCCAGCAGGGCCGGACTAGCGGTTCACAGATACTATTTT
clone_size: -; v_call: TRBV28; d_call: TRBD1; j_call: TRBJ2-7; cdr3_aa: CASRPRTGTRRYEQYF; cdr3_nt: TGTGCCAGCAGACCTAGGACAGGGACCAGGCGCTACGAGCAGTACTTC
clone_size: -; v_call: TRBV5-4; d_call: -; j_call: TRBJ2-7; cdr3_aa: CASSPPTGEQYF; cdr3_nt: TGTGCCAGCAGCCCCCCAACAGGAGAGCAGTACTTC
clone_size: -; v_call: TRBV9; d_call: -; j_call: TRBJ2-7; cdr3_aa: CASSVAPRDEQYF; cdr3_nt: TGTGCCAGCAGCGTAGCTCCGAGAGACGAGCAGTACTTC
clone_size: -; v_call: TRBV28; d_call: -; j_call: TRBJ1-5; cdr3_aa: CASSTYRDGQPQHF; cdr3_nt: TGTGCCAGCAGTACCTACAGGGACGGTCAGCCCCAGCATTTT
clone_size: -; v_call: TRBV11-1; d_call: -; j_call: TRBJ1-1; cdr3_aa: CASSFSGLNTEAFF; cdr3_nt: TGTGCCAGCAGCTTTAGCGGACTGAACACTGAAGCTTTCTTT
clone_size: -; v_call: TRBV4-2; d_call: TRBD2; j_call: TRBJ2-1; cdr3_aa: CASSHLTGTNYNEQFF; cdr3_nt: TGTGCCAGCAGCCATCTTACCGGGACTAACTACAATGAGCAGTTCTTC
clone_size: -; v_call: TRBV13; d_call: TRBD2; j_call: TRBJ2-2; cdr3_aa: CASSGGENTGELFF; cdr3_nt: TGTGCCAGCAGCGGGGGGGAGAACACCGGGGAGCTGTTTTTT
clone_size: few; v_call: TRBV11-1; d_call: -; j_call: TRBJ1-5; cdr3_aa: CASSPDRNQPQHF; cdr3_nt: TGTGCCAGCAGTCCCGACAGGAATCAGCCCCAGCATTTT
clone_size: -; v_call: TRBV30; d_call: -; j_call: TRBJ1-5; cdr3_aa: CAWSQGLGQPQHF; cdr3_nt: TGTGCCTGGAGTCAGGGGCTCGGTCAGCCCCAGCATTTT
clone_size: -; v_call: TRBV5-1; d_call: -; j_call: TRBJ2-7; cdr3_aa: CASSLWGAGEQYF; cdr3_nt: TGCGCCAGCAGCTTGTGGGGCGCGGGGGAGCAGTACTTC
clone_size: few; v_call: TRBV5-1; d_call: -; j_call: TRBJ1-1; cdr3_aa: CASSLAAGEAEAFF; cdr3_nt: TGCGCCAGCAGCTTGGCCGCGGGGGAGGCTGAAGCTTTCTTT
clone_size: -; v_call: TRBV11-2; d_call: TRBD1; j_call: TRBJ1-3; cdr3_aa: CASSLDSGQGDTIYF; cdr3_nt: TGTGCCAGCAGCTTAGATTCGGGACAGGGAGACACCATATATTTT
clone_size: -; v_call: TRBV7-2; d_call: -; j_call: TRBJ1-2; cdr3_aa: CASSLAQNYGYTF; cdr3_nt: TGTGCCAGCAGCTTAGCCCAGAACTATGGCTACACCTTC
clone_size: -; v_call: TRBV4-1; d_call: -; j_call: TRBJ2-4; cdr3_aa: CASSQGQNQNIQYF; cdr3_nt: TGCGCCAGCAGCCAAGGGCAAAACCAAAACATTCAGTACTTC
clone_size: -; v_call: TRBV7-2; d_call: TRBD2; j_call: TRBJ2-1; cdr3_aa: CASSLVSSGRVEQFF; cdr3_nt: TGTGCCAGCAGCTTAGTTAGTAGCGGGAGAGTTGAGCAGTTCTTC
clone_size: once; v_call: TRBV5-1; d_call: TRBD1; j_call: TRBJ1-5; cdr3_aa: CASRRDSYSNQPQHF; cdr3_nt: TGCGCCAGCAGGCGGGACAGCTATAGCAATCAGCCCCAGCATTTT
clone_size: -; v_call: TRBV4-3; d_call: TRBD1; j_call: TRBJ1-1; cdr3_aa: CASSQESRQGGAEAFF; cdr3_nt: TGCGCCAGCAGCCAAGAATCTCGACAGGGGGGGGCTGAAGCTTTCTTT
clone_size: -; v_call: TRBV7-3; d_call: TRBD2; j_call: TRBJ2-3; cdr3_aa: CASSPKGLATYTDTQYF; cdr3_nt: TGTGCCAGCAGCCCAAAGGGACTAGCGACCTACACAGATACGCAGTATTTT
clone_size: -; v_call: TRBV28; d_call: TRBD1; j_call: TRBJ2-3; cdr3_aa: CASSLRDRGQDTQYF; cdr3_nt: TGTGCCAGCAGTTTACGGGACAGGGGGCAGGATACGCAGTATTTT
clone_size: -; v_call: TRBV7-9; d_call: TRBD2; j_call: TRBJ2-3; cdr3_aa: CASSSLAGGPTDTQYF; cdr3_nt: TGTGCCAGCAGCTCCTTAGCGGGGGGGCCCACAGATACGCAGTATTTT
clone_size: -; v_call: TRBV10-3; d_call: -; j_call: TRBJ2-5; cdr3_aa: CAIRDYQETQYF; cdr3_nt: TGTGCCATCAGGGACTACCAAGAGACCCAGTACTTC
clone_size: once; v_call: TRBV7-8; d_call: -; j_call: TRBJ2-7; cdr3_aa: CASSSNPGSSYEQYF; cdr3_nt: TGTGCCAGCAGCTCGAACCCAGGGTCCTCCTACGAGCAGTACTTC
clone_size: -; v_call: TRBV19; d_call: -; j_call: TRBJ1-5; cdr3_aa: CASSPSPGRNQPQHF; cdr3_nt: TGTGCCAGTAGTCCCTCCCCAGGGCGCAATCAGCCCCAGCATTTT
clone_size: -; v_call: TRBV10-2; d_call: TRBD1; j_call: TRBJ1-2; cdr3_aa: CASSETLTGGFNYGYTF; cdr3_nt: TGCGCCAGCAGTGAGACCTTGACAGGGGGGTTTAACTATGGCTACACCTTC
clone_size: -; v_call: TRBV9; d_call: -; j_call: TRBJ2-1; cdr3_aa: CASSAEGLPYNEQFF; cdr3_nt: TGTGCCAGCAGCGCGGAGGGACTTCCCTACAATGAGCAGTTCTTC
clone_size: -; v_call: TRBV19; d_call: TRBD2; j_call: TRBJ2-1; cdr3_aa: CASSASGGANEQFF; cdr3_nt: TGTGCCAGTAGTGCGAGCGGGGGGGCCAATGAGCAGTTCTTC
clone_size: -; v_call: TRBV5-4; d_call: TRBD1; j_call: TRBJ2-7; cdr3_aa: CASSHKGQGSYEQYF; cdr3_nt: TGTGCCAGCAGCCACAAGGGACAGGGTTCCTACGAGCAGTACTTC
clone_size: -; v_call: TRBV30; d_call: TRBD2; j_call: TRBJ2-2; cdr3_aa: CAWRTIPGLAGGSAGELFF; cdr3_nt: TGTGCCTGGAGGACAATTCCGGGACTAGCGGGGGGAAGCGCCGGGGAGCTGTTTTTT
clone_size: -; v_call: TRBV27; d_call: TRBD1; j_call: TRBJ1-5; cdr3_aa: CASSASTGERNQPQHF; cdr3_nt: TGTGCCAGCAGTGCTTCAACAGGGGAGAGGAATCAGCCCCAGCATTTT
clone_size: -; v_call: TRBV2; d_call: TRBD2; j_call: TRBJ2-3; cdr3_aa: CASSGLAGGGAHWTDTQYF; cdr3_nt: TGTGCCAGCAGCGGACTAGCGGGGGGAGGCGCCCATTGGACAGATACGCAGTATTTT
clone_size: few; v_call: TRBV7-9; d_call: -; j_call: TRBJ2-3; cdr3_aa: CASSLGQAGTDTQYF; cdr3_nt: TGTGCCAGCAGCTTAGGGCAGGCCGGCACAGATACGCAGTATTTT
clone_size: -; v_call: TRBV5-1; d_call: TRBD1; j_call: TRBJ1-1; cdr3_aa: CASSLEGQGARGNTEAFF; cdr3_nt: TGCGCCAGCAGCTTGGAGGGTCAGGGGGCGCGGGGGAACACTGAAGCTTTCTTT
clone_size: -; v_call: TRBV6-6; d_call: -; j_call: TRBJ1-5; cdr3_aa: CASSHPGVNQPQHF; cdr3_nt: TGTGCCAGCAGCCACCCCGGGGTCAATCAGCCCCAGCATTTT
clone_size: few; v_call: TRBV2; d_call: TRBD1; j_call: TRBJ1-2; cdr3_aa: CASTGGQGAYGYTF; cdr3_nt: TGTGCCAGCACGGGGGGACAGGGGGCTTACGGCTACACCTTC